These 23 T cell receptor beta chains originate from one sample sequenced in a study of T cell responses to AZD1222 COVID-19 vaccine. Generated by immunoSEQ multiplex PCR, the TCRdb table keeps only in-frame clones and is missing some. The sample has around 29,000 clones, 93% seen once. This specimen was peripheral blood, taken on day 0 of AZD1222 vaccination. These receptors were collected from an adult in good health.

This clone is large within its sample. The chain combines TRBV7-9 with TRBJ2-1; no clear D. V lost 5 bases to trimming and J lost 2 bases, with 13 bases between them. The CDR3 is 15 residues long. The germline V gene has CDR1 SEHNR and CDR2 FQNEAQ (reference sequence). The CDR3 spells CASSRGRLTYNEQFF. CDR3 in DNA: TGTGCCAGCAGCCGCGGTCGGCTAACCTACAATGAGCAGTTCTTC.

The rearrangement links TRBV5-1 to TRBJ2-7; perhaps TRBD1 as D (5 bases). The V end was cut by 4 bases, the J end by 0 bases, with 11 bases between. Germline CDR1 is SGHRS and CDR2 is YFSETQ. This CDR3 has 14 amino acids. In DNA, the CDR3 is TGCGCCAGCAGCCTGACAGCGAACTCCTACGAGCAGTACTTC. Protein sequence: CASSLTANSYEQYF. The whole variable domain, filled in from reference TRBV5-1 and TRBJ2-7, reads KAGVTQTPRYLIKTRGQQVTLSCSPISGHRSVSWYQQTPGQGLQFLFEYFSETQRNKGNFPGRFSGRQFSNSRSEMNVSTLELGDSALYLCASSLTANSYEQYFGPGTRLTVT.

The rearrangement uses TRBV5-1 and TRBJ2-7, with 8 bases fitting TRBD1. Germline V CDR1 and CDR2: SGHRS, YFSETQ. The junction had 4 bases not matched to a gene; V was cut back by 3 bases and J by 2 bases. The length of the CDR3 is 14 residues. The CDR3 spells CASSYQDRAYEQYF. The CDR3 DNA reads as TGCGCCAGCAGCTACCAGGACAGGGCCTACGAGCAGTACTTC. The full variable domain, its missing parts supplied by reference TRBV5-1 and TRBJ2-7, is KAGVTQTPRYLIKTRGQQVTLSCSPISGHRSVSWYQQTPGQGLQFLFEYFSETQRNKGNFPGRFSGRQFSNSRSEMNVSTLELGDSALYLCASSYQDRAYEQYFGPGTRLTVT.

This rearrangement joins TRBV18 to TRBJ1-6; perhaps TRBD1 as D (6 bases). The CDR3 spans 15 residues. Trimming stripped 3 bases from V and 9 bases from J, with 15 bases between. CDR1 is KGHSH, CDR2 LQKENI, per germline. The CDR3 spells CASSPGQIHASPLHF. The CDR3 region has the DNA TGTGCCAGCTCACCCGGACAGATCCACGCTTCACCCCTCCACTTT.

V gene TRBV29-1 combines with J gene TRBJ1-2, with TRBD1 matching 10 bases. The length of the CDR3 is 14 residues. Looked up from germline, CDR1 is SQVTM and CDR2 is ANQGSEA. V trimming: 6 bases; J trimming: 4 bases; junction bases outside the gene matches: 8. The CDR3 bases are TGCAGCGTCTACGGGACAGGGGACTCCTATGGCTACACCTTC. It codes for CSVYGTGDSYGYTF.

The rearrangement links TRBV7-9 to TRBJ1-2, with 7 bases that match TRBD1. Germline CDR1 reads SEHNR; CDR2 reads FQNEAQ (reference sequence). V lost 3 bases, J lost 6 bases, and 10 bases stayed unmatched. The CDR3 loop spans 15 amino acids. CDR3 DNA: TGTGCCAGCAGCTTCCCAGGGGGAGCTTTGGATGGCTACACCTTC. It encodes CASSFPGGALDGYTF.

Worth noting for this clone: At one end the junction does not follow the germline gene, possibly because of a read error. The chain has TRBV4-2 and TRBJ2-1, with 10 bases that match TRBD2. The CDR3 has 15 amino acids. Germline V gene lookup returns CDR1 LGHNA and CDR2 YNFKEQ. Here the CDR3 DNA reads TGTACCAGCAGCCACAGCGGGGGGGCTAGGAATGAGCAGTTCTTC. This encodes CTSSHSGGARNEQFF.

The chain has TRBV10-3 and TRBJ2-2; possible D gene TRBD2, 6 bases. The CDR3 consists of 16 residues. Germline V gene lookup returns CDR1 ENHRY and CDR2 SYGVKD. V was pared by 3 bases and J by 3 bases, with 14 bases between. This CDR3 reads CAISERDSHYTGELFF. The CDR3 DNA reads as TGTGCCATCAGTGAACGGGACTCCCATTACACCGGGGAGCTGTTTTTT.

The V call is TRBV30, the J call TRBJ1-1; the D gene is possibly TRBD1 (5 bases). The ends were cut back, 1 base at V and 4 bases at J, with 13 bases in the middle. Germline V gives CDR1 GTSNPN, CDR2 SVGIG (reference sequence). This CDR3 contains 14 residues. The DNA of the CDR3 is TGTGCCTGGAGTGGGATCAGGGAATTCACTGAAGCTTTCTTT. Translating it yields CAWSGIREFTEAFF.

As regards this clone: A junction end diverges from the germline sequence, so it may reflect a read error. V usage is TRBV7-7 and J usage is TRBJ2-7; 9 bases agree with TRBD2. Germline assignment: CDR1 SSHAT and CDR2 FNYEAQ (reference sequence). CDR3 length: 15 amino acids. The CDR3 DNA sequence: TGTGCTAGCAGCTTAGAGGCGGGAGGGCCCTACGAGCAGTACTTC. This codes for CASSLEAGGPYEQYF.

The rearrangement uses TRBV28 and TRBJ1-1; 7 bases align to TRBD1. The CDR3 consists of 15 residues. CDR1 is MDHEN, CDR2 SYDVKM, per germline. Unmatched junction bases numbered 10, after V lost 4 bases and J lost 5 bases. The CDR3 protein is CASSSPRTGTTEAFF. The CDR3 DNA follows: TGTGCCAGCAGTTCGCCGCGGACAGGAACGACTGAAGCTTTCTTT.

J is TRBJ2-5 and V is TRBV7-2; the match to TRBD2 covers 9 bases. The V segment lost 5 bases and the J segment 1 base; nucleotides outside the gene matches: 11. The CDR3 consists of 17 residues. Germline CDR1 and CDR2: SGHTA and FQGNSA. The CDR3 nucleotides read TGTGCCAGCAGCCTCATTGTGGGTAGCGGGGGCCAAGAGACCCAGTACTTC. Translated, it gives CASSLIVGSGGQETQYF.

The chain joins TRBV7-2 to TRBJ1-1; TRBD1 aligns across 7 bases. This CDR3 is 16 amino acids long. V lost 5 bases and J lost 4; bases outside the gene matches: 13. Germline assignment: CDR1 SGHTA and CDR2 FQGNSA. CDR3 amino acids: CASSPPRLNRGTEAFF. The CDR3 DNA reads TGTGCCAGCAGCCCACCTCGACTGAACAGGGGCACTGAAGCTTTCTTT.

The V and J genes are TRBV6-2 or TRBV6-3 and TRBJ2-3, with 9 bases lining up with TRBD2. From germline, CDR1 is MNHEY and CDR2 SVGEGT. The CDR3 length is 21 residues. Trimming at V came to 2 bases and at J to 3 bases, leaving 21 bases not matched to a gene. The CDR3 nucleotides read TGTGCCAGCAGTTACGGGTGGGGCCGGATTAGCGGGAGCCGGGAAACAGATACGCAGTATTTT. Protein sequence: CASSYGWGRISGSRETDTQYF.

The V call is TRBV27, the J call TRBJ2-1; D not resolved. V was cut by 5 bases and J by 4 bases, with 21 bases left in between. Per the germline V gene, CDR1 is MNHEY and CDR2 is SMNVEV (reference sequence). This CDR3 contains 17 residues. The CDR3 DNA reads TGTGCCAGCAGTCCGCCTCACATCGGCCTCGAATACAATGAGCAGTTCTTC. Protein: CASSPPHIGLEYNEQFF.

This rearrangement joins TRBV4-1 to TRBJ2-7, with D possibly being TRBD1 (6 bases). The CDR3 length is 15 residues. Germline V gene lookup returns CDR1 MGHRA and CDR2 YSYEKL. V lost 0 bases and J 4 bases, leaving 13 bases between the germline ends. The CDR3 reads CASSQDPQGWYEQYF. CDR3 coding DNA: TGCGCCAGCAGCCAAGACCCGCAGGGGTGGTACGAGCAGTACTTC.

V usage is TRBV6-5 and J usage is TRBJ2-2, with D unclear. Trimming cost V 6 bases and J 1 base, with 9 bases left between them. Germline V gene sequence: CDR1 MNHEY, CDR2 SVGAGI. The CDR3 loop spans 14 amino acids. CDR3 region: CASSGIMNTGELFF. CDR3 DNA: TGTGCCAGCAGCGGAATTATGAACACCGGGGAGCTGTTTTTT.

The V gene is TRBV28, the J gene TRBJ2-1; D call uncertain. Germline V lookup: CDR1 MDHEN, CDR2 SYDVKM. This CDR3 has 12 amino acids. Trimming took 0 bases from V and 7 from J, leaving 4 bases between them. Here the CDR3 DNA reads TGTGCCAGCAGTTTATGGGGGAATGAGCAGTTCTTC. Translating gives CASSLWGNEQFF.

In its sample, this clone was seen once. J is TRBJ2-5 and V is TRBV5-1; 10 nucleotides line up with TRBD2. CDR1 is SGHRS and CDR2 is YFSETQ in the germline V gene. There are 15 residues in the CDR3. V shed 0 bases, J shed 6 bases, and the junction held 5 bases outside the gene matches. The CDR3 DNA follows: TGCGCCAGCAGCTTGGATGCTAGCGGGGGTAAGACCCAGTACTTC. Protein product: CASSLDASGGKTQYF.

This chain connects TRBV7-2 to TRBJ2-5; 10 positions match TRBD2. CDR3 length equals 16 residues. Germline V gene data show CDR1 as SGHTA and CDR2 as FQGNSA. Germline trimming cut 5 bases from V and 5 bases from J; bases unmatched to any gene: 11. In nucleotides, the CDR3 is TGTGCCAGCAGCCTCCAGATAGCGGGAGGCGGGGAGACCCAGTACTTC. It is translated as CASSLQIAGGGETQYF.

The chain uses TRBV11-3 and TRBJ2-1; D is unresolved. V lost 1 base to trimming and J lost 7 bases, with 5 bases between them. The CDR3 is made up of 12 amino acids. Germline V gene sequence: CDR1 SGHNT, CDR2 YENEEA. This chain's CDR3 is CASSLGWNEQFF. The CDR3 bases are TGTGCCAGCAGCTTAGGTTGGAATGAGCAGTTCTTC.

The J gene is TRBJ2-3, the V gene TRBV5-4; a weak D match, TRBD1 (5 bases). This CDR3 is 16 amino acids long. CDR1 and CDR2 from the germline V gene are SGHNT and YYREEE (reference sequence). Trimming removed 4 bases from V and 2 bases from J, with 17 bases in between. The CDR3 DNA reads as TGTGCCAGCAGCACCGGGCTGGACATAAACACAGATACGCAGTATTTT. Its protein product is CASSTGLDINTDTQYF.

The rearrangement links TRBV7-9 to TRBJ2-7, with TRBD2 as a possible D gene (5 bases). V lost 6 bases and J lost 7, with 19 bases in between. The CDR3 has 14 residues. The germline CDR1 and CDR2 sequences are SEHNR and FQNEAQ (reference sequence). The DNA of the CDR3 is TGTGCCAGCAGTACAATGGTAGATTCGGGGGAGCAGTACTTC. Translation gives CASSTMVDSGEQYF.